The 20 T cell receptor beta chains reported below all come from one sample, sequenced in a study of graft-versus-host responses after intestinal transplantation. Generated by immunoSEQ multiplex PCR, the TCRdb table keeps only in-frame clones and is missing some. The sample shows 65,000 to 100,000 clones, 85% to 95% of them seen only once. Their target antigens are unknown. The source material was unstimulated CD8+ T cells sorted from spleen or lymph node cells, sampled before transplant. The source of these receptors is a human donor who was the organ donor for an intestinal transplant.

The chain combines TRBV29-1 with TRBJ1-1; D is perhaps TRBD1 (5 bases). The germline CDR1 and CDR2 sequences are SQVTM and ANQGSEA. This CDR3 region has 11 residues. Trimming removed 5 bases from V and 4 bases from J, with 8 bases in between. The CDR3 is CSVPGGTEAFF. The CDR3 DNA reads TGCAGCGTTCCGGGGGGCACTGAAGCTTTCTTT.

The chain has TRBV7-9 and TRBJ2-7; 11 bases match TRBD1. With 5 bases clipped from V and 7 bases from J, the junction kept 10 bases outside the gene matches. Germline loops: CDR1 SEHNR, CDR2 FQNEAQ (reference sequence). The CDR3 runs to 15 residues. Here the CDR3 reads CASSPRGQGVLEQYF. The CDR3 DNA follows: TGTGCCAGCAGCCCACGGGGACAGGGGGTGCTTGAGCAGTACTTC.

V and J are TRBV4-3 and TRBJ2-1; unclear D gene. This CDR3 is built from 14 residues. Germline-derived CDR1 and CDR2 are LGHNA and YSLEER. Trimming left V 1 base short and J 6 bases short, with 10 bases between. The DNA of the CDR3 is TGCGCCAGCAGCCAAGGAGGATCCGCCAATGAGCAGTTCTTC. This encodes CASSQGGSANEQFF.

This sequence joins TRBV9 and TRBJ2-7; tentatively, D is TRBD2 (5 bases). Deletions cut 3 bases from V and 0 bases from J, with 10 bases between. The germline CDR1 and CDR2 sequences are SGDLS and YYNGEE. The CDR3 length is 14 residues. The CDR3 DNA sequence: TGTGCCAGCAGCGAGGAGGTTAGCTCCTACGAGCAGTACTTC. This codes for CASSEEVSSYEQYF. Together with reference TRBV9 and TRBJ2-7, the CDR3 gives the full variable domain: DSGVTQTPKHLITATGQRVTLRCSPRSGDLSVYWYQQSLDQGLQFLIQYYNGEERAKGNILERFSAQQFPDLHSELNLSSLELGDSALYFCASSEEVSSYEQYFGPGTRLTVT.

The gene calls are TRBV19 and TRBJ2-2, with 7 bases fitting TRBD1. V trimming: 7 bases; J trimming: 6 bases; junction bases outside the gene matches: 5. The germline V gene encodes CDR1 LNHDA and CDR2 SQIVND (reference sequence). CDR3 size: 13 residues. In DNA, the CDR3 is TGTGCCAGTACTATCCAGGGGGCCGGGGAGCTGTTTTTT. Its translation: CASTIQGAGELFF.

The gene calls are TRBV6-6 and TRBJ2-1; TRBD2 matches 9 bases. Per the germline V gene, CDR1 is MNHNY and CDR2 is SVGAGI (reference sequence). The V segment lost 6 bases and the J segment 8 bases; nucleotides outside the gene matches: 11. The CDR3 totals 15 residues. The CDR3 here is CASSHTGTSFHEQFF. The CDR3 nucleotides are TGTGCCAGCAGCCATACCGGGACTAGCTTCCATGAGCAGTTCTTC.

The chain links TRBV29-1 to TRBJ2-5; 11 bases are a match to TRBD2. V gave up 0 bases and J gave up 2 bases; unmatched junction bases: 8. This CDR3 is 17 amino acids long. CDR1 SQVTM and CDR2 ANQGSEA come from the germline V gene. The CDR3 nucleotides are TGCAGCGTTGAAGACTTAGCACTAGCGGGGGCGCAAGAGACCCAGTACTTC. As protein: CSVEDLALAGAQETQYF.

The chain is built from TRBV25-1 and TRBJ1-2, with 9 bases matching TRBD1. The V and J ends lost 1 base and 4 bases, in that order; junction bases with no gene match: 4. The CDR3 covers 15 residues. Germline V gene sequence: CDR1 MGHDK, CDR2 SYGVNS. CDR3 in amino acids: CASSEWGQGAYGYTF. The CDR3 DNA reads as TGTGCCAGCAGTGAATGGGGACAGGGAGCCTATGGCTACACCTTC.

The V call is TRBV7-9, the J call TRBJ1-1; D is unresolved. Germline CDR1 and CDR2: SEHNR and FQNEAQ (reference sequence). CDR3 length: 14 residues. V dropped 5 bases and J dropped 1 base, with 11 bases sitting between them. CDR3 sequence: CASSARLENTEAFF. The CDR3 region has the DNA TGTGCCAGCAGCGCTCGCCTAGAGAACACTGAAGCTTTCTTT.

This clone has a handful of counts. The chain recombines TRBV28 with TRBJ2-6; D may be TRBD1 (5 bases). The CDR3 loop spans 18 amino acids. Germline V gives CDR1 MDHEN, CDR2 SYDVKM. With 3 bases removed from V and 0 bases from J, the gap between germline ends came to 15 bases. The CDR3 spells CASSFPGRESSGANVLTF. CDR3 in DNA: TGTGCCAGCAGTTTTCCAGGCAGGGAAAGCTCTGGGGCCAACGTCCTGACTTTC.

The gene calls are TRBV4-1 and TRBJ2-2; 8 positions match TRBD2. The CDR3 has 18 amino acids. Germline V gene lookup returns CDR1 MGHRA and CDR2 YSYEKL. Unmatched junction bases numbered 10, after V lost 0 bases and J lost 4 bases. The CDR3 loop is CASSQDSGLAGPTGELFF. CDR3 sequence (DNA): TGCGCCAGCAGCCAAGATTCGGGGCTAGCGGGCCCCACCGGGGAGCTGTTTTTT.

This chain links TRBV23-1 with TRBJ2-3; a weak D match, TRBD1 (5 bases). TRBV23-1 is annotated as an ORF whose role is uncertain. CDR3 size: 17 residues. Trimming removed 0 bases from V and 4 bases from J, with 17 bases in between. The CDR3 nucleotides are TGCGCCAGCAGTCAATCTCCGACAGATGGGGTCGCAGATACGCAGTATTTT. Its translation: CASSQSPTDGVADTQYF.

This clone was found a few times. The chain carries TRBV29-1 and TRBJ2-1; D is possibly TRBD1 (6 bases). The CDR3 is made up of 16 amino acids. Trimming stripped 2 bases from V and 0 bases from J, with 14 bases between. In germline, CDR1 is SQVTM, CDR2 ANQGSEA. The CDR3 coding sequence is TGCAGCGTTGAACCGGGACACCGAAGCTCCTACAATGAGCAGTTCTTC. It codes for CSVEPGHRSSYNEQFF.

V is TRBV7-3 and J is TRBJ2-3; 9 nucleotides agree with TRBD2. CDR3 length equals 15 residues. The V and J ends lost 2 bases and 4 bases, in that order; junction bases with no gene match: 4. Germline lookup yields CDR1 SGHTA and CDR2 FQGTGA. CDR3 nucleotides: TGTGCCAGCAGCTTAGGCGGGGGGGGTTCAGATACGCAGTATTTT. Translation: CASSLGGGGSDTQYF.

The rearrangement joins TRBV27 to TRBJ1-2; D is unresolved. The CDR3 extends over 15 amino acids. CDR1 MNHEY and CDR2 SMNVEV come from the germline V gene (reference sequence). Trimming cost V 5 bases and J 4 bases, with 17 bases left between them. In DNA, the CDR3 is TGTGCCAGCAGTCGATCTTCAGGACTCGGCTATGGCTACACCTTC. Translated: CASSRSSGLGYGYTF.

The chain uses TRBV9 and TRBJ2-3, with D tentatively TRBD1 (5 bases). Trimming took 3 bases from V and 4 from J, leaving 12 bases between them. Germline V lookup: CDR1 SGDLS, CDR2 YYNGEE. The CDR3 runs to 14 residues. The DNA for the CDR3 is TGTGCCAGCAGCGGAGAGCAGGGCCCAGATACGCAGTATTTT. The encoded protein is CASSGEQGPDTQYF.

The rearrangement uses TRBV6-5 and TRBJ2-7; 7 nucleotides match TRBD1. The CDR3 extends over 13 amino acids. Germline values: CDR1 MNHEY, CDR2 SVGAGI. V was clipped by 5 bases and J by 4 bases; unmatched bases: 5. The CDR3 nucleotides read TGTGCCAGCAGTCCGGGACAGCTATACGAGCAGTACTTC. Its translation: CASSPGQLYEQYF.

The chain combines TRBV2 with TRBJ2-7; 9 bases align to TRBD1. Germline values: CDR1 SNHLY, CDR2 FYNNEI. The CDR3 runs to 17 residues. Trimming removed 0 bases from V and 1 base from J; junction bases left unmatched: 7. As DNA, the CDR3 is TGTGCCAGCAGTGAAGCGCTTATGGGGACAGGGTCCTACGAGCAGTACTTC. Protein product: CASSEALMGTGSYEQYF.

The chain links TRBV7-9 to TRBJ1-2; D is perhaps TRBD1 (6 bases). The CDR3 covers 16 residues. In germline, CDR1 is SEHNR, CDR2 FQNEAQ (reference sequence). V was clipped by 4 bases and J by 4 bases, with 19 bases between them. Written as DNA, the CDR3 is TGTGCCAGCAGCTCCCGATTACGACAGGTTGTCTATGGCTACACCTTC. Translating it yields CASSSRLRQVVYGYTF.

With regard to this clone: One end of the junction fails to match germline, which may point to a read error. The CDR3: CASSLVEQRNF. The CDR3 DNA is TGTGCCAGCAGCCTAGTAGAACAACGCAACTTT. The chain combines TRBV5-6 with TRBJ1-1; the D is unclear. The CDR3 totals 11 residues. Germline V lookup: CDR1 SGHDT, CDR2 YYEEEE.